Here is one T cell receptor beta chain with its context. The entry originates in a study of OX40 agonist ivuxolimab in advanced cancers. In the study overall: Ivuxolimab is a fully human IgG2 antibody that activates OX40 (CD134). Partial response was recorded in three patients: one hepatocellular carcinoma and two cutaneous melanoma cases.

Method: immunoSEQ multiplex PCR; TCRdb's copy keeps in-frame clones and lacks some. Among roughly 27,000 clones listed, approximately 81% were seen once. Patients who had autoimmune disease history or got systemic immunosuppression were left out. Germline assignment: CDR1 SGHDT and CDR2 YYEEEE. This CDR3 is 13 amino acids long. Trimming took off 0 bases at V and 0 bases at J, with 3 bases between the two ends. The sequences come from CD4+ or CD8+ T cells sorted from blood, collected in a trial of the OX40 agonist ivuxolimab. The sequence came from an adult with an advanced solid tumor such as melanoma, head and neck, liver or kidney cancer. The chain links TRBV5-6 to TRBJ2-5; unclear D gene. This CDR3 is CASSLGNQETQYF. CDR3 bases: TGTGCCAGCAGCTTGGGTAACCAAGAGACCCAGTACTTC.